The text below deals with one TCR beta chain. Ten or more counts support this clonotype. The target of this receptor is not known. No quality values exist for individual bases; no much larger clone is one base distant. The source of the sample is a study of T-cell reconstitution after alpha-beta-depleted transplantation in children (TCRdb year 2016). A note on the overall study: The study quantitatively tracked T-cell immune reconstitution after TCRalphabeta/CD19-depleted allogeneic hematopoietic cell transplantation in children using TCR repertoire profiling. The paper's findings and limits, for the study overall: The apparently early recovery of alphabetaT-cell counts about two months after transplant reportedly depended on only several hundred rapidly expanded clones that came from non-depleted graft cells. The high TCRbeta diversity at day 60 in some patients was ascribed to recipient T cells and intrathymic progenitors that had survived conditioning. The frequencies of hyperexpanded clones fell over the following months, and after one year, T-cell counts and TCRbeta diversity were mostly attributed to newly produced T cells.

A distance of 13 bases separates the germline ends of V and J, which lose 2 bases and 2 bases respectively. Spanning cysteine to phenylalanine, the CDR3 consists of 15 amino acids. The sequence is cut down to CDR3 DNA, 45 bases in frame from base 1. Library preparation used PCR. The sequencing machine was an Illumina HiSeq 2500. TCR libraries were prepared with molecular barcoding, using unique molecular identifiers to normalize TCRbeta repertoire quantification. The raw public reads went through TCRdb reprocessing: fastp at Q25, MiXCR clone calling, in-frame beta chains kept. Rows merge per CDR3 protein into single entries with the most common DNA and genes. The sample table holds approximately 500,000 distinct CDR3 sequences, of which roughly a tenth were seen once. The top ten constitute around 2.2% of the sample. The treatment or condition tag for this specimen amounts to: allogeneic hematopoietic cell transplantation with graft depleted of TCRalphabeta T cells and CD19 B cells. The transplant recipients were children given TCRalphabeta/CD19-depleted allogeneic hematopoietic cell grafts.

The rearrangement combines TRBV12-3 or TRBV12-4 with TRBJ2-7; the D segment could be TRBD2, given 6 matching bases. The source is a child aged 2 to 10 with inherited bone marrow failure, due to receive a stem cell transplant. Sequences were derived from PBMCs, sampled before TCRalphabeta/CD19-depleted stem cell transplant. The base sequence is TGTGCCAGCAGTTTAAGCTCCCTAGCGACCTACGAGCAGTACTTC. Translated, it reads CASSLSSLATYEQYF.